One and the same sample provided the 32 T cell receptor beta chains below, sequenced in a study of blood T cell repertoires in COVID-19. Clones were sequenced by immunoSEQ multiplex PCR, and TCRdb holds only the in-frame ones, with some missing. The top ten hold about 0.86% of the sample, which has under 450,000 clones, 80% to 95% seen once. Sequences were obtained from PBMCs or T cells enriched from blood (not recorded which). The receptor set was obtained from a woman in her forties who had been exposed to COVID-19.

The gene calls are TRBV3-1 (or the pseudogene TRBV3-2) and TRBJ2-7; D unclear. The CDR3 runs 11 residues. Germline V gene data show CDR1 as LGHDT and CDR2 as YNNKEL (reference sequence). V dropped 2 bases and J dropped 6 bases, with 5 bases sitting between them. The CDR3 is CASSQLSEQYF. CDR3 DNA: TGTGCCAGCAGCCAACTCTCCGAGCAGTACTTC.

The chain uses TRBV7-2 and TRBJ2-2; TRBD2 is a possible D gene (7 bases). CDR1 is SGHTA, CDR2 FQGNSA, per germline. The CDR3 covers 17 residues. V lost 0 bases and J 10 bases, leaving 21 bases between the germline ends. The CDR3 region has the DNA TGTGCCAGCAGCTTAGCATGGGGGGGGGCCCGCGTTGAGGAGCTGTTTTTT. Encoded protein: CASSLAWGGARVEELFF.

The chain uses TRBV27 and TRBJ2-3; 7 nucleotides align to TRBD2. CDR1 MNHEY and CDR2 SMNVEV come from the germline V gene (reference sequence). Trimming removed 4 bases from V and 6 bases from J; junction bases left unmatched: 4. The CDR3 length is 13 residues. This CDR3 is CASSWAAGDTQYF. The DNA of the CDR3 is TGTGCCAGCAGTTGGGCAGCGGGGGATACGCAGTATTTT.

V gene TRBV6-4 combines with J gene TRBJ2-1; TRBD1 matches 9 bases. CDR1 MRHNA and CDR2 SNTAGT come from the germline V gene. With 4 bases clipped from V and 7 bases from J, the junction kept 8 bases outside the gene matches. CDR3 length: 15 residues. The CDR3 protein is CASSAGTGSNNEQFF. CDR3 nucleotides: TGTGCCAGCAGTGCCGGGACAGGGTCTAATAATGAGCAGTTCTTC.

V usage is TRBV11-3 and J usage is TRBJ2-7; perhaps TRBD2 as D (6 bases). Per germline, CDR1 SGHNT and CDR2 YENEEA. The ends were cut back, 1 base at V and 4 bases at J, with 14 bases in the middle. The CDR3 contains 15 residues. The CDR3, as DNA: TGTGCCAGCAGCTTAGGGGGGGACCCGCTTTACGAGCAGTACTTC. Protein product: CASSLGGDPLYEQYF.

CDR3 amino acids: CASSLGEPGELFF. The CDR3, as DNA: TGTGCCAGCAGTTTAGGGGAACCCGGGGAGCTGTTTTTT. This chain connects TRBV6-2 or TRBV6-3 to TRBJ2-2, with D possibly matching TRBD1 (5 bases). The V and J ends lost 4 bases and 6 bases respectively, with 9 bases between them. This CDR3 is 13 amino acids long. Germline CDR1 reads MNHEY; CDR2 reads SVGEGT.

This chain connects TRBV24-1 to TRBJ2-3, with D possibly being TRBD2 (6 bases). Germline V gene lookup returns CDR1 KGHDR and CDR2 SFDVKD. The CDR3 has 17 amino acids. The germline V and J ends were trimmed by 0 bases and 4 bases, with 16 bases remaining between them. DNA of the CDR3: TGTGCCACCAGTGATTTGCCTTTCCGGGAGAGACCAGATACGCAGTATTTT. Encoded protein: CATSDLPFRERPDTQYF.

This sequence joins TRBV12-5 and TRBJ2-3; 13 positions agree with TRBD2. The V gene end was trimmed by 2 bases and the J gene end by 7 bases; junction bases not matched to a gene: 6. Germline-derived CDR1 and CDR2 are LGHNT and FRNRAP. The CDR3 covers 16 residues. The CDR3 protein is CASGLTSGGGTNTQYF. As DNA, the CDR3 is TGTGCTAGTGGTTTGACTAGCGGGGGGGGGACAAATACGCAGTATTTT.

In nucleotides, the CDR3 is TGTGCCAGCAGCACAGGGGGCGGTGGAAACACCATATATTTT. This sequence encodes CASSTGGGGNTIYF. J is TRBJ1-3 and V is TRBV5-5; TRBD1 matches at 9 bases. With V trimmed by 4 bases and J by 3 bases, 2 bases remained unmatched. This CDR3 spans 14 amino acids. Germline assignment: CDR1 SGHKS and CDR2 YYEKEE (reference sequence).

The DNA of the CDR3 is TGCGCCAGCAGTCAATCGGGTTGTCAGGTAAATAGCAATCAGCCCCAGCATTTT. As protein: CASSQSGCQVNSNQPQHF. The chain combines TRBV23-1 with TRBJ1-5; D is ambiguous. TRBV23-1 is treated as an ORF (open reading frame) with a function not yet certain. V gave up 0 bases and J gave up 0 bases, with 15 bases separating them. This CDR3 is 18 amino acids long.

The chain combines TRBV2 with TRBJ1-1; TRBD1 is a possible D gene (6 bases). This CDR3 has 14 residues. CDR1 SNHLY and CDR2 FYNNEI come from the germline V gene. V was clipped by 3 bases and J by 11 bases, with 19 bases between them. CDR3 bases: TGTGCCAGCAGTGAGGCGGGTAAGGGGGAGAGGGCTTTCTTT. This translates into CASSEAGKGERAFF.

The genes are TRBV18 and TRBJ1-1; TRBD1 is a possible D gene (5 bases). The V gene's germline CDR1 is KGHSH and CDR2 LQKENI. V was cut by 3 bases and J by 1 base, with 9 bases left in between. This CDR3 region has 14 residues. CDR3: CASSPQGSNTEAFF. The CDR3, as DNA: TGTGCCAGCTCACCCCAGGGATCGAACACTGAAGCTTTCTTT.

This sequence joins TRBV7-8 and TRBJ1-5; D remains ambiguous. V dropped 1 base and J dropped 4 bases, with 8 bases sitting between them. Germline CDR1 SGHVS, CDR2 FQNEAQ. CDR3 length equals 14 residues. CDR3 protein: CASSLETVNQPQHF. The CDR3 DNA reads TGTGCCAGCAGCTTAGAGACTGTTAATCAGCCCCAGCATTTT.

The chain couples TRBV15 to TRBJ1-2; 9 positions match TRBD1. Unmatched junction bases numbered 5, after V lost 3 bases and J lost 0 bases. Germline assignment: CDR1 LNHNV and CDR2 YYDKDF (reference sequence). The CDR3 spans 16 residues. The CDR3 reads CATSSHWTGANYGYTF. In nucleotides, the CDR3 is TGTGCCACCAGCAGCCACTGGACAGGGGCTAACTATGGCTACACCTTC.

This chain uses TRBV7-6 with TRBJ2-1; 15 nucleotides match TRBD2. Per the germline V gene, CDR1 is SGHVS and CDR2 is FNYEAQ. The CDR3 has 19 residues. V was pared by 6 bases and J by 4 bases, with 13 bases of the junction left unmatched. This chain's CDR3 is CASSPDGLAGGPLYNEQFF. Written as DNA, the CDR3 is TGTGCCAGCAGTCCCGATGGACTAGCGGGGGGGCCCTTATACAATGAGCAGTTCTTC.

The gene calls are TRBV18 and TRBJ1-3; weak D call: TRBD1 (6 bases). The CDR3 is made up of 16 amino acids. Trimming removed 2 bases at V and 1 base at J, with 12 bases between. CDR1 and CDR2 (germline): KGHSH, LQKENI. CDR3 coding DNA: TGTGCCAGCTCACCAGTGGACAGTTTGTCTGGAAACACCATATATTTT. Translation gives CASSPVDSLSGNTIYF. Full variable domain (rest looked up from reference TRBV18 and TRBJ1-3): NAGVMQNPRHLVRRRGQEARLRCSPMKGHSHVYWYRQLPEEGLKFMVYLQKENIIDESGMPKERFSAEFPKEGPSILRIQQVVRGDSAAYFCASSPVDSLSGNTIYFGEGSWLTVV.

This clone was detected a few times. J is TRBJ2-2 and V is TRBV5-1; no clear D. This CDR3 has 14 residues. V shed 4 bases and J shed 1 base, with 8 bases lying between them. The V gene's germline CDR1 is SGHRS and CDR2 YFSETQ. CDR3 sequence: CASSPDLNTGELFF. Here the CDR3 DNA reads TGCGCCAGCAGCCCCGACTTGAACACCGGGGAGCTGTTTTTT. Using reference TRBV5-1 and TRBJ2-2 for the parts outside the CDR3, the full variable domain is KAGVTQTPRYLIKTRGQQVTLSCSPISGHRSVSWYQQTPGQGLQFLFEYFSETQRNKGNFPGRFSGRQFSNSRSEMNVSTLELGDSALYLCASSPDLNTGELFFGEGSRLTVL.

V gene TRBV5-4 combines with J gene TRBJ2-3, with 8 bases aligning to TRBD1. The germline gives CDR1 SGHNT, CDR2 YYREEE (reference sequence). CDR3 length: 15 residues. V dropped 4 bases and J dropped 1; count of bases not matched to a gene: 5. Written as DNA, the CDR3 is TGTGCCAGCAGCCGGACAGGGTTTGGCACAGATACGCAGTATTTT. Protein: CASSRTGFGTDTQYF.

In nucleotides, the CDR3 is TGTGCCAGCAGTGTGACAGGGGGAAATCAGCCCCAGCATTTT. Translation gives CASSVTGGNQPQHF. The rearrangement links TRBV2 to TRBJ1-5; the match to TRBD1 covers 9 bases. Trimming cost V 4 bases and J 4 bases; bases outside gene matches: 2. The germline CDR1 and CDR2 sequences are SNHLY and FYNNEI. The CDR3 is made up of 14 amino acids. Looking up the rest from reference TRBV2 and TRBJ1-5 gives the full variable domain: EPEVTQTPSHQVTQMGQEVILRCVPISNHLYFYWYRQILGQKVEFLVSFYNNEISEKSEIFDDQFSVERPDGSNFTLKIRSTKLEDSAMYFCASSVTGGNQPQHFGDGTRLSIL.

This sequence joins TRBV19 and TRBJ2-2; D may be TRBD1 (6 bases). Germline CDR1 is LNHDA and CDR2 is SQIVND (reference sequence). The germline V and J ends were trimmed by 9 bases and 1 base, with 12 bases remaining between them. CDR3 length: 14 amino acids. The DNA of the CDR3 is TGTGCCAGCGGGGACAACGGGAACACCGGGGAGCTGTTTTTT. Translation: CASGDNGNTGELFF.

This chain links TRBV28 with TRBJ2-5, with TRBD2 as a possible D gene (5 bases). Germline CDR1 and CDR2: MDHEN and SYDVKM. There are 14 residues in the CDR3. V lost 3 bases to trimming and J lost 4 bases, with 12 bases between them. The CDR3 DNA reads as TGTGCCAGCAGTTTGGACGGCCGGGGAGAGACCCAGTACTTC. This gives the protein CASSLDGRGETQYF.

The rearrangement joins TRBV3-1 (or the pseudogene TRBV3-2) to TRBJ2-7; D remains unclear. Germline values: CDR1 LGHDT, CDR2 YNNKEL (reference sequence). The ends were cut back, 0 bases at V and 6 bases at J, with 15 bases in the middle. The CDR3 is 15 residues long. The CDR3, as DNA: TGTGCCAGCAGCCAAGATATCGCGGTTCTGTCCGAGCAGTACTTC. It is translated as CASSQDIAVLSEQYF.

This rearrangement joins TRBV24-1 to TRBJ1-2, with 9 nucleotides matching TRBD1. With V trimmed by 2 bases and J by 8 bases, 5 bases remained unmatched. Germline V gene lookup returns CDR1 KGHDR and CDR2 SFDVKD. The CDR3 contains 14 residues. CDR3 in amino acids: CATSDSTGGAGYTF. The CDR3 DNA is TGTGCCACCAGTGATTCCACAGGGGGCGCGGGCTACACCTTC.

The chain combines TRBV29-1 with TRBJ2-7, with D tentatively TRBD1 (6 bases). CDR1 and CDR2 (germline): SQVTM, ANQGSEA. The V end lost 4 bases, the J end lost 0 bases, and 13 bases lay between the germline ends. This CDR3 is 14 amino acids long. The CDR3 bases are TGCAGCGTTGTGGCAGGGGCCGGCTCCTACGAGCAGTACTTC. Translated: CSVVAGAGSYEQYF.

J is TRBJ2-7 and V is TRBV7-8, with a tentative D call TRBD1 (5 bases). Looked up from germline, CDR1 is SGHVS and CDR2 is FQNEAQ. This CDR3 comprises 14 residues. The germline V and J ends were trimmed by 5 bases and 0 bases, with 11 bases remaining between them. CDR3 sequence reads: CASSGTTDSYEQYF. CDR3 bases: TGTGCCAGCAGCGGCACGACAGACTCCTACGAGCAGTACTTC. The full variable domain, completed using reference TRBV7-8 and TRBJ2-7, is GAGVSQSPRYKVAKRGQDVALRCDPISGHVSLFWYQQALGQGPEFLTYFQNEAQLDKSGLPSDRFFAERPEGSVSTLKIQRTQQEDSAVYLCASSGTTDSYEQYFGPGTRLTVT.

This chain joins TRBV9 and TRBJ1-4; tentative D call: TRBD1 (5 bases). Germline V gene lookup returns CDR1 SGDLS and CDR2 YYNGEE. Trimming removed 3 bases from V and 8 bases from J, with 20 bases in between. The CDR3 covers 16 residues. CDR3 nucleotides: TGTGCCAGCAGCGAGGCCGGGGGAGGCAATGGCGAAAAACTGTTTTTT. Encoded protein: CASSEAGGGNGEKLFF.

The chain has TRBV18 and TRBJ1-6; D gene uncertain. The V gene lost 2 bases and the J gene lost 0 bases, with 5 bases spanning the gap. The CDR3 consists of 15 residues. Germline CDR1 is KGHSH and CDR2 is LQKENI. CDR3 in DNA: TGTGCCAGCTCACCAACCAGCTCCTATAATTCACCCCTCCACTTT. Its translation is CASSPTSSYNSPLHF.

V is TRBV5-1 and J is TRBJ2-1; TRBD1 aligns across 9 bases. J lost 9 bases, V lost 4 bases, and 11 bases had no gene match. Germline CDR1 SGHRS, CDR2 YFSETQ. This CDR3 contains 15 residues. The CDR3 DNA sequence: TGCGCCAGCAGCCTCCCCCGGGACAGGGTCGGTGAGCAGTTCTTC. Its translation: CASSLPRDRVGEQFF.

V is TRBV30 and J is TRBJ2-5; D unclear. The germline V gene encodes CDR1 GTSNPN and CDR2 SVGIG (reference sequence). This CDR3 has 13 residues. The germline V and J ends were trimmed by 4 bases and 4 bases, with 13 bases remaining between them. The CDR3 spells CAWIRIGLETQYF. In DNA, the CDR3 is TGTGCCTGGATCAGGATTGGTCTAGAGACCCAGTACTTC.

Points on this clone: Other DNA sequences in this sample translate to the same CDR3. V usage is TRBV10-3 and J usage is TRBJ1-5; D gene uncertain. The CDR3 runs to 14 residues. V lost 0 bases to trimming and J lost 2 bases, with 5 bases between them. CDR1 ENHRY and CDR2 SYGVKD come from the germline V gene. CDR3 amino acids: CAISESGGNQPQHF. In nucleotides, the CDR3 is TGTGCCATCAGTGAGTCCGGGGGCAATCAGCCCCAGCATTTT.

The chain links TRBV12-3 or TRBV12-4 to TRBJ2-2; possible D gene TRBD2, 5 bases. Trimming removed 6 bases from V and 6 bases from J, with 11 bases in between. The CDR3 is 13 amino acids. CDR3: CASRLGASGELFF. Here the CDR3 DNA reads TGTGCCAGCAGGTTGGGAGCGTCCGGGGAGCTGTTTTTT.

Only a few counts were recorded for this clone. This chain uses TRBV5-4 with TRBJ1-1; the D gene is possibly TRBD1 (6 bases). The CDR3 runs 16 residues. Between the trimmed V and J ends, which lost 5 bases and 2 bases, there was a span of 19 bases. Germline CDR1 reads SGHNT; CDR2 reads YYREEE (reference sequence). CDR3 DNA sequence: TGTGCCAGCAGTCGTTCGACAGGACGATCAAACACTGAAGCTTTCTTT. It specifies CASSRSTGRSNTEAFF. The full variable domain, with the rest looked up from reference TRBV5-4 and TRBJ1-1, is ETGVTQSPTHLIKTRGQQVTLRCSSQSGHNTVSWYQQALGQGPQFIFQYYREEENGRGNFPPRFSGLQFPNYSSELNVNALELDDSALYLCASSRSTGRSNTEAFFGQGTRLTVV.